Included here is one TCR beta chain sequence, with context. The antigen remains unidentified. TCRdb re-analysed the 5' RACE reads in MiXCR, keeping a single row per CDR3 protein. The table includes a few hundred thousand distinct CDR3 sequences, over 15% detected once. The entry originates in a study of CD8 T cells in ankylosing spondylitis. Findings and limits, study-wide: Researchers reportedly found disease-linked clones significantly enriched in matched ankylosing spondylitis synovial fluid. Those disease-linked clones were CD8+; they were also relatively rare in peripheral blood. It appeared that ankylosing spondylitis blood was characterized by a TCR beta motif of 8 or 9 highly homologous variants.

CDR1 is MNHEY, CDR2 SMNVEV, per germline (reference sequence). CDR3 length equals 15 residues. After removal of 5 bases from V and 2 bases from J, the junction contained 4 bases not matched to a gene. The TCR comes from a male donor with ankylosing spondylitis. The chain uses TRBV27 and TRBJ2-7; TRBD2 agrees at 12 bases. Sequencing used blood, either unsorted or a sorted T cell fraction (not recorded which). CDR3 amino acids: CASSDRLAGAYEQYF. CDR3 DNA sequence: TGTGCCAGCAGTGACCGACTAGCGGGAGCCTACGAGCAGTACTTC.